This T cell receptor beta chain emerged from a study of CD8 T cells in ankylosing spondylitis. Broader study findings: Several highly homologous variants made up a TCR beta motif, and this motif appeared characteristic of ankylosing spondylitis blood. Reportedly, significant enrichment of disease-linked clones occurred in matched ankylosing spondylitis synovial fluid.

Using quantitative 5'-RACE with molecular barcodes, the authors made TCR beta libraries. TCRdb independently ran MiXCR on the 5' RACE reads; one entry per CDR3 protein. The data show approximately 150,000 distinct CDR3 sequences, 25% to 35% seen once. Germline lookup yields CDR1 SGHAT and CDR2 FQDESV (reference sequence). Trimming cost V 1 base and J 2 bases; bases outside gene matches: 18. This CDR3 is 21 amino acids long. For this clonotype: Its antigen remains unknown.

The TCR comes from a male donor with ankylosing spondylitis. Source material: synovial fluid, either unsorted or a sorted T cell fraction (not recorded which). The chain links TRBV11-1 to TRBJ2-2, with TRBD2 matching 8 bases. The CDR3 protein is CASSLDRWREASGTNTGELFF. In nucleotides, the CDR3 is TGTGCCAGCAGCTTAGATCGCTGGCGGGAGGCCTCCGGAACTAACACCGGGGAGCTGTTTTTT.